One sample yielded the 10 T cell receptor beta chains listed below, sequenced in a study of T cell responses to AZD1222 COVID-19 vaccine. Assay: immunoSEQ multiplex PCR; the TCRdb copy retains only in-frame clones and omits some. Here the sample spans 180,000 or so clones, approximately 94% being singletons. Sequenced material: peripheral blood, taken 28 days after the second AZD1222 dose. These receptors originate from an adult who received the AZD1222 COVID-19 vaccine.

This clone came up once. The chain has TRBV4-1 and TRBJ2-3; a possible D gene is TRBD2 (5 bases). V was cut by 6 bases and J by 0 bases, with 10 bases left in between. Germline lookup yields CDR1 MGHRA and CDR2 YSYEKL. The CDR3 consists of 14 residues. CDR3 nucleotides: TGCGCCAGCAGGATGGGAGCGAGCACAGATACGCAGTATTTT. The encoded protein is CASRMGASTDTQYF.

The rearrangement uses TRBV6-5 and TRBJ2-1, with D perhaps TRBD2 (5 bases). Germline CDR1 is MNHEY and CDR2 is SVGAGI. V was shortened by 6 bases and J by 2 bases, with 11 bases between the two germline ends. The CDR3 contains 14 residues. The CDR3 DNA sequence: TGTGCCAGCAGGTCGACGGGGACCTACAATGAGCAGTTCTTC. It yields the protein CASRSTGTYNEQFF.

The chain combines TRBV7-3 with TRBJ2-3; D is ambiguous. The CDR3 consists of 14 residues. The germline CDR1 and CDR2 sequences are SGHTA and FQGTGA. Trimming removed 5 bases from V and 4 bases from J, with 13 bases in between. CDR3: CASSPKSFPDTQYF. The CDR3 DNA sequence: TGTGCCAGCAGCCCCAAGTCGTTCCCAGATACGCAGTATTTT.

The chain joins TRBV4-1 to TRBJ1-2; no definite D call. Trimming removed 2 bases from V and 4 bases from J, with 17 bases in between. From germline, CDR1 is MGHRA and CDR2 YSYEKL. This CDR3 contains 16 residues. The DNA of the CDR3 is TGCGCCAGCAGCCAAACCAGCGTTGTGAGCGTCTATGGCTACACCTTC. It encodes CASSQTSVVSVYGYTF.

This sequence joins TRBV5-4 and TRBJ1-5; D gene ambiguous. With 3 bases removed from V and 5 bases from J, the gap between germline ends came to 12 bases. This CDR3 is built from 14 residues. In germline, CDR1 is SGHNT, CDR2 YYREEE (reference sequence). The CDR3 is CASSSEGHDQPQHF. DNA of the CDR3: TGTGCCAGCAGCTCCGAAGGGCATGATCAGCCCCAGCATTTT.

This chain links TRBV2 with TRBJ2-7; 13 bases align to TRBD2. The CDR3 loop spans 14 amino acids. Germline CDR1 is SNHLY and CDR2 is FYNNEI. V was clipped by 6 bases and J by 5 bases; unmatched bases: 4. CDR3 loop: CASRGLAGTNEQYF. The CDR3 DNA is TGTGCCAGCAGGGGACTAGCGGGGACAAACGAGCAGTACTTC.

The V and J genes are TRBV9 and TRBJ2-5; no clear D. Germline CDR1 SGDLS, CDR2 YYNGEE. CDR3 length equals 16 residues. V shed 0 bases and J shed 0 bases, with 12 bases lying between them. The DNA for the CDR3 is TGTGCCAGCAGCGTAGAGGCAGACTTACACCAAGAGACCCAGTACTTC. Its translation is CASSVEADLHQETQYF.

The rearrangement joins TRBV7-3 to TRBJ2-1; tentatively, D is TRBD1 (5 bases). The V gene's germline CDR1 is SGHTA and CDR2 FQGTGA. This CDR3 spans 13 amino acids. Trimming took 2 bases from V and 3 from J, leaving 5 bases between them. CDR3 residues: CASSLDSYNEQFF. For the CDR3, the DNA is TGTGCCAGCAGCTTAGACAGCTACAATGAGCAGTTCTTC.

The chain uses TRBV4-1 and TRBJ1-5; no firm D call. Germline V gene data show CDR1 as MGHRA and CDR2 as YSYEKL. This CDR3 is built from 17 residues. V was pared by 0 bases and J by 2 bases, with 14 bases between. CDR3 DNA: TGCGCCAGCAGCCAAGACCTCCGGGGTCAGGGCAATCAGCCCCAGCATTTT. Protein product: CASSQDLRGQGNQPQHF.

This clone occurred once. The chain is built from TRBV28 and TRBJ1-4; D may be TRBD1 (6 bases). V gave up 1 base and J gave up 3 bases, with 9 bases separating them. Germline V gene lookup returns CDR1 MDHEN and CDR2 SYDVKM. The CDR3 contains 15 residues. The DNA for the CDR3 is TGTGCCAGCAGTTTATTTGGACAGTCTAATGAAAAACTGTTTTTT. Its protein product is CASSLFGQSNEKLFF.